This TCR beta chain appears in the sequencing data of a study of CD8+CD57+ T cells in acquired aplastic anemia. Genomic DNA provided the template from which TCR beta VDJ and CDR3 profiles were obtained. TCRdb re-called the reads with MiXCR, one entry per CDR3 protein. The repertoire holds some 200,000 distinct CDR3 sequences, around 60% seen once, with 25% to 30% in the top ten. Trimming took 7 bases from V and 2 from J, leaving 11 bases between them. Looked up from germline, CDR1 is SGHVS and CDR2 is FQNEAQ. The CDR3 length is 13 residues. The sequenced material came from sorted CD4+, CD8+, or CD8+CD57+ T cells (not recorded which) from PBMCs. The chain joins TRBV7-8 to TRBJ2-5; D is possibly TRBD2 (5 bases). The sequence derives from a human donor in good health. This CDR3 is CASTPTGQETQYF. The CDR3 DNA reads TGTGCCAGCACCCCCACGGGACAAGAGACCCAGTACTTC.